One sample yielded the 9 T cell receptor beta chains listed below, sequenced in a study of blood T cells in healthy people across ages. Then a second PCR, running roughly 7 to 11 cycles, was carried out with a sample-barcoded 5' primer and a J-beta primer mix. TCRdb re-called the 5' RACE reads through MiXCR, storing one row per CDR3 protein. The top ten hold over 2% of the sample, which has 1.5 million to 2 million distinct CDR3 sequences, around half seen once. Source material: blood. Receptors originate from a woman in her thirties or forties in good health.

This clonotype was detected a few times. CDR3 loop: CAISESVGGDTQYF. DNA for the CDR3: TGTGCCATCAGTGAGTCGGTTGGGGGAGATACGCAGTATTTT. The chain carries TRBV10-3 and TRBJ2-3; D tentatively fits TRBD1 or TRBD2 (5 bases each). V was shortened by 0 bases and J by 5 bases, with 9 bases between the two germline ends. This CDR3 has 14 amino acids. Germline lookup yields CDR1 ENHRY and CDR2 SYGVKD.

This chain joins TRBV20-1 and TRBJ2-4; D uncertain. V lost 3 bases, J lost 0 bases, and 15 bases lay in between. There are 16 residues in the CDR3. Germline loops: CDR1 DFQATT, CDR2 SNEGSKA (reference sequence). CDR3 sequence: CSASLRAILAKNIQYF. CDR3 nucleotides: TGCAGTGCTAGCCTGAGAGCGATCCTAGCCAAAAACATTCAGTACTTC.

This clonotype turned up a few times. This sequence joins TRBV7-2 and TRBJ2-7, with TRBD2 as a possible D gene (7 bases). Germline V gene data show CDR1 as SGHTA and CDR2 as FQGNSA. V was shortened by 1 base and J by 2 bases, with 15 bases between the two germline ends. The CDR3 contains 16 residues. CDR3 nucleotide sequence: TGTGCCAGCAGCTTAGAGGGGGGGGCCTCTACCTACGAGCAGTACTTC. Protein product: CASSLEGGASTYEQYF.

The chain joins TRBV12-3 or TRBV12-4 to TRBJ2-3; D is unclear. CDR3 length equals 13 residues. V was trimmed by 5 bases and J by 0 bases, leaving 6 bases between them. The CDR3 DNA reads TGTGCCAGCAGTAGGGTTAGCACAGATACGCAGTATTTT. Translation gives CASSRVSTDTQYF.

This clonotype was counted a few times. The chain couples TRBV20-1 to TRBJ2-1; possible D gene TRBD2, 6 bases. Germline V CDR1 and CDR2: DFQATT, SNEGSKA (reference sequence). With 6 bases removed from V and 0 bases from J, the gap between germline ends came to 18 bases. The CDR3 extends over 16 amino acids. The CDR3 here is CSANSRGASSYNEQFF. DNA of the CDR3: TGCAGTGCCAACTCGCGCGGGGCCAGCTCCTACAATGAGCAGTTCTTC.

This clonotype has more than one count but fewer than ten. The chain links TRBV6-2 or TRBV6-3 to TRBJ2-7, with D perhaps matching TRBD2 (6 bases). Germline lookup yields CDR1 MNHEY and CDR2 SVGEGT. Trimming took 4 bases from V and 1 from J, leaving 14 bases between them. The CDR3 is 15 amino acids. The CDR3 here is CASSFRDGGSYEQYF. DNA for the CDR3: TGTGCCAGCAGTTTTCGCGACGGGGGATCCTACGAGCAGTACTTC.

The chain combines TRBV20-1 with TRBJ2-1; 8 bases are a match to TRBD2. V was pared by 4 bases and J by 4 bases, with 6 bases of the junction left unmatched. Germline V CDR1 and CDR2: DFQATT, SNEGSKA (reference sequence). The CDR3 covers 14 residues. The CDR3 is CSAIGTSGYNEQFF. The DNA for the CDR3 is TGCAGTGCTATAGGTACTAGCGGTTACAATGAGCAGTTCTTC.

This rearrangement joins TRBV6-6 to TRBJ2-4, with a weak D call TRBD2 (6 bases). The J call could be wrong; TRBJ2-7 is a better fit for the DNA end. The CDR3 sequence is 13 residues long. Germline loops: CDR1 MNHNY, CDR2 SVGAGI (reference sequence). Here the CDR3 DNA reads TGTGCCAGCAGTTACTCTCGGGAGTTCGAGCAGTACTTC. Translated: CASSYSREFEQYF.

The CDR3 DNA is TGCAGTGCTAGACGTAGCGCGATGGGTTTGAGCAATCAGCCCCAGCATTTT. Amino acids: CSARRSAMGLSNQPQHF. The chain uses TRBV20-1 and TRBJ1-5, with unresolved D. CDR1 and CDR2 from the germline V gene are DFQATT and SNEGSKA (reference sequence). The V end lost 2 bases, the J end lost 1 base, and 18 bases lay between the germline ends. The CDR3 is 17 amino acids.